This TCR beta chain emerged from a study of early T cells in non-severe SARS-CoV-2 infection. Study-level background: Chains stayed unpaired after sequencing of bulk RNA from unsorted whole blood.

Study-wide results and limits: VDJdb matches were skewed toward anti-spike CD8 T cell responses.

The TCR library protocol attached unique molecular identifiers to the individual cDNA molecules. In TCRdb, the 5' RACE reads were re-called with MiXCR into one record per CDR3 protein. The sample consists of 50,000 or so distinct CDR3 sequences, 15% of them appearing once. Per germline, CDR1 SGHRS and CDR2 YFSETQ. This CDR3 contains 14 residues. The V end was cut by 4 bases, the J end by 0 bases, with 10 bases between. At least ten counts were recorded for this clonotype. Its antigen is not identified. The rearrangement joins TRBV5-1 to TRBJ1-1; TRBD1 is a possible D gene (6 bases). This sequence was found in an adult who was a healthcare worker with PCR-confirmed SARS-CoV-2 infection or an uninfected control (not recorded which). This specimen consisted of whole blood, obtained at baseline. Here the CDR3 reads CASSTGTLNTEAFF. The CDR3 DNA reads as TGCGCCAGCAGCACCGGGACACTGAACACTGAAGCTTTCTTT.